The present T cell receptor beta chain was sequenced within a study of blood T cell repertoires in COVID-19. Whole-study context: Sites across the United States, Italy and Spain contributed samples from acute and convalescent COVID-19. Sources were T cells, B-cell-depleted T cells, or PBMCs; the material itself was cDNA or gDNA.

Recruited during active infection, patients (from Seattle) were subsequently followed longitudinally. In the authors' workflow: Reference gene primer amplification in the assay estimated nucleated cell counts. Assay used: immunoSEQ multiplex PCR; TCRdb lists only in-frame clones, some missing. For V, J and clone size, that table is used; D and trimming come from the DNA. The table includes around 340,000 clones, 86% detected once. This TCR came from a woman in her sixties or seventies with COVID-19, enrolled during active disease. The sample taken for sequencing was peripheral blood.

The DNA for the CDR3 is TGTGCCAGCTCACCAAACGGGGGAGGTGGTGGCTACACCTTC. Encoded protein: CASSPNGGGGGYTF. The V and J genes are TRBV18 and TRBJ1-2; the D gene is possibly TRBD1 (5 bases). Deletions cut 2 bases from V and 7 bases from J, with 14 bases between. This CDR3 region has 14 residues. Germline V gene data show CDR1 as KGHSH and CDR2 as LQKENI.